A single sample is the source of the 32 T cell receptor beta chains below, sequenced in a study of T cells in women clearing cervical HPV infection. Only in-frame clones appear in the TCRdb table, and some are missing; sequencing was by immunoSEQ multiplex PCR. The table lists 40,000 to 60,000 clones. Material for sequencing was blood buffy coat. The receptors were sampled from a woman between 18 and 70 years old with a cervical HPV16 infection that either progressed to CIN3+ or cleared (not recorded which).

Regarding this clone: Read coverage stops 3 residues before the CDR3 terminus; the germline J gene supplies the remainder. V usage is TRBV6-1 and J usage is TRBJ2-4; no firm D call. Germline-derived CDR1 and CDR2 are MNHNS and SASEGT. V dropped 3 bases and J dropped 9 bases, with 15 bases sitting between them. This CDR3 is 14 amino acids long. The CDR3 here is CASSEGQRPSIQYF. The CDR3 bases that were read are TGTGCCAGCAGTGAGGGCCAACGTCCCTCCATT.

Regarding this clone: The read is 3 residues too short to cover the CDR3 end, so that end is filled in from the germline J gene. The chain has TRBV9 and TRBJ2-5; D perhaps matches TRBD1 (6 bases). The germline CDR1 and CDR2 sequences are SGDLS and YYNGEE. The CDR3 is 14 residues long. The V end was cut by 4 bases, the J end by 0 bases, with 10 bases between. The CDR3 bases that were read are TGTGCCAGCAGCACCCGACAGGACCAAGAGACC. Protein: CASSTRQDQET. The whole CDR3 sequence reads CASSTRQDQETQYF. Filled out from reference TRBV9 and TRBJ2-5, the complete variable domain reads DSGVTQTPKHLITATGQRVTLRCSPRSGDLSVYWYQQSLDQGLQFLIQYYNGEERAKGNILERFSAQQFPDLHSELNLSSLELGDSALYFCASSTRQDQETQYFGPGTRLLVL.

Of note for this clone: The CDR3 end is not reached by the read, which stops 3 residues before it; the germline J gene fills it in. The V gene is TRBV7-3, the J gene TRBJ1-2; D gene ambiguous. The CDR3 extends over 11 amino acids. From germline, CDR1 is SGHTA and CDR2 FQGTGA. The CDR3 region is CASSLRDTYTF. The CDR3 bases that were read are TGTGCCAGCAGCTTGCGAGATACC. Based on the CDR3 plus reference TRBV7-3 and TRBJ1-2, the full variable domain is GAGVSQTPSNKVTEKGKYVELRCDPISGHTALYWYRQSLGQGPEFLIYFQGTGAADDSGLPNDRFFAVRPEGSVSTLKIQRTERGDSAVYLCASSLRDTYTFGSGTRLTVV.

CDR3 bases read: TGTGCCAGCAGCGCAGAACAGGGGACGGGCGGGGAG. Translation gives CASSAEQGTGGE. In full, the CDR3 reads CASSAEQGTGGELFF. The chain carries TRBV7-2 and TRBJ2-2; 7 bases fit TRBD1. The CDR3 extends 3 residues past the end of the read, so its final part is completed from the germline J gene. This CDR3 region has 15 residues. Germline V gives CDR1 SGHTA, CDR2 FQGNSA. The junction had 10 bases not matched to a gene; V was cut back by 5 bases and J by 7 bases.

This CDR3 reads CASSMDRGSNQPQYF. The covered CDR3 bases are TGTGCCAGTAGTATGGACAGGGGTAGCAATCAGCCG. The V gene is TRBV19, the J gene TRBJ2-3; 9 bases are a match to TRBD1. The observed sequence ends 3 residues before the CDR3 terminus, with the missing tail filled in from the germline J gene. This CDR3 has 15 residues. Germline values: CDR1 LNHDA, CDR2 SQIVND (reference sequence).

Details on this clone: Coverage ceases 3 residues before the CDR3 finishes, and the germline J gene fills in the end. V gene TRBV4-2 combines with J gene TRBJ1-6; maybe TRBD1 (6 bases). In germline, CDR1 is LGHNA, CDR2 YNFKEQ. This CDR3 has 15 residues. Trimming cost V 0 bases and J 8 bases, with 11 bases left between them. The CDR3 protein is CASSQEGHNDSPLHF. The sequenced part of the CDR3 DNA is TGTGCCAGCAGCCAAGAGGGACATAATGATTCACCC.

A remark on this clone: The DNA ends 3 residues before the CDR3 does, and the rest of the CDR3 is filled in from the germline J gene. The chain joins TRBV20-1 to TRBJ2-7, with 11 positions matching TRBD2. The V gene end was trimmed by 3 bases and the J gene end by 6 bases; junction bases not matched to a gene: 1. Looked up from germline, CDR1 is DFQATT and CDR2 is SNEGSKA (reference sequence). The length of the CDR3 is 12 residues. The CDR3 sequence: CSASGTSGEQYF. The covered CDR3 bases are TGCAGTGCTAGTGGGACTAGCGGCGAG.

As for this clone: The sequence runs out 3 residues before the end of the CDR3; the remainder is reconstructed from the germline J gene. V and J are TRBV12-3 or TRBV12-4 and TRBJ1-1; TRBD1 matches at 12 bases. The CDR3 runs to 13 residues. CDR3 sequence reads: CATSRDRGLVAFF. The sequenced part of the CDR3 DNA is TGTGCCACAAGCCGGGACAGGGGGCTGGTA.

Remarks on this clone: The missing CDR3 end, 3 residues past where the read stops, is filled in from the germline J gene. V gene TRBV2 combines with J gene TRBJ2-3; D perhaps matches TRBD2 (5 bases). Germline values: CDR1 SNHLY, CDR2 FYNNEI. The V end was cut by 4 bases, the J end by 5 bases, with 16 bases between. This CDR3 has 15 residues. The CDR3 reads CASSGRSQRGDTQYF. The covered CDR3 bases are TGTGCCAGCAGTGGGAGGTCCCAACGGGGAGATACG.

A remark on this clone: The read falls 3 residues short of the CDR3 end, and the missing part is taken from the germline J gene. The chain carries TRBV18 and TRBJ1-2; TRBD1 matches 8 bases. V was pared by 1 base and J by 6 bases, with 10 bases of the junction left unmatched. The length of the CDR3 is 16 residues. Per germline, CDR1 KGHSH and CDR2 LQKENI. The DNA read from the CDR3 is TGTGCCAGCTCACCACGGCGTACAGGACAGGGTAATGGC. It encodes CASSPRRTGQGNG. The whole CDR3 sequence is CASSPRRTGQGNGYTF.

Notes on this clone: The read falls 3 residues short of the CDR3 end, and the missing part is taken from the germline J gene. This chain uses TRBV7-2 with TRBJ2-2, with D possibly TRBD1 on 7 matching bases. Germline CDR1 SGHTA, CDR2 FQGNSA. There are 15 residues in the CDR3. Incomplete CDR3 DNA: TGTGCCAGCAGCCCAAGGACAGGAGGGAATGAAAAG. Protein sequence: CASSPRTGGNEK. The full CDR3 reads CASSPRTGGNEKLFF.

To note about this clone: The read terminates 3 residues ahead of where the CDR3 ends, so the germline J gene completes it. The genes are TRBV5-1 and TRBJ2-2; 7 positions agree with TRBD1. The trim removed 3 bases at V and 0 bases at J, leaving 8 bases unmatched. The CDR3 covers 17 residues. Germline V gene lookup returns CDR1 SGHRS and CDR2 YFSETQ. The CDR3 region is CASSSRQGNANTGELFF. The sequenced CDR3 bases are TGCGCCAGCAGCTCTCGACAGGGTAACGCGAACACCGGGGAG.

Remarks on this clone: A read error may account for a junction end that differs from germline. Read sequence stops 3 residues before the CDR3 end, and the germline J gene provides the missing end. Within the sample, other DNA sequences also encode this same CDR3. The rearrangement uses TRBV2 and TRBJ1-3, with a weak D call TRBD1 (6 bases). Germline assignment: CDR1 SNHLY and CDR2 FYNNEI. The CDR3 covers 15 residues. The CDR3 reads CATKSQGNSGNTIYF. Incomplete CDR3 DNA: TGTGCCACGAAAAGTCAGGGGAACTCTGGAAACACA. Together with reference TRBV2 and TRBJ1-3, the CDR3 gives the full variable domain: EPEVTQTPSHQVTQMGQEVILRCVPISNHLYFYWYRQILGQKVEFLVSFYNNEISEKSEIFDDQFSVERPDGSNFTLKIRSTKLEDSAMYFCATKSQGNSGNTIYFGEGSWLTVV.

A note on this clone: The CDR3 end lies 3 residues beyond the end of the read and is filled in from the germline J gene. V is TRBV4-1 and J is TRBJ2-5, with D tentatively TRBD2 (6 bases). CDR1 MGHRA and CDR2 YSYEKL come from the germline V gene. V lost 1 base and J lost 0, with 9 bases in between. CDR3 length: 15 amino acids. The CDR3 sequence is CASSQGGLNQETQYF. Partial CDR3 DNA: TGCGCCAGCAGCCAAGGAGGACTAAACCAAGAGACC.

A remark on this clone: The sequenced fragment ends 3 residues before the CDR3 boundary, so the rest is inferred from the germline J gene. The chain has TRBV7-6 and TRBJ1-4, with unresolved D. From germline, CDR1 is SGHVS and CDR2 FNYEAQ. The CDR3 has 13 amino acids. CDR3 DNA, as far as it was read: TGTGCCAGCAGCTTAGGGGCGTCTTCACCA. As protein: CASSLGASSP. The whole CDR3 reads CASSLGASSPLFF.

In the case of this clone: The CDR3 extends 3 residues past the end of the read, so its final part is completed from the germline J gene. The genes are TRBV19 and TRBJ2-5, with 8 positions matching TRBD2. J was trimmed by 2 bases and V by 1 base; bases with no gene match: 0. Germline lookup yields CDR1 LNHDA and CDR2 SQIVND (reference sequence). This CDR3 spans 14 amino acids. CDR3 DNA (partial): TGTGCCAGTAGTATAGCGGGGGGGCAAGAGACC. Its protein product is CASSIAGGQET. The whole CDR3 protein reads CASSIAGGQETQYF. Full variable domain (missing parts from reference TRBV19 and TRBJ2-5): DGGITQSPKYLFRKEGQNVTLSCEQNLNHDAMYWYRQDPGQGLRLIYYSQIVNDFQKGDIAEGYSVSREKKESFPLTVTSAQKNPTAFYLCASSIAGGQETQYFGPGTRLLVL.

On this clone: The read gets to within 3 residues of the CDR3 end, and the germline J gene fills in the rest. The V gene is TRBV20-1, the J gene TRBJ1-5; TRBD1 agrees at 8 bases. Germline V lookup: CDR1 DFQATT, CDR2 SNEGSKA (reference sequence). With 6 bases clipped from V and 3 bases from J, the junction kept 7 bases outside the gene matches. The CDR3 spans 14 residues. The sequenced CDR3 bases are TGCAGTGCGGCAAGGACAGGGTCCAATCAGCCC. Translated, it gives CSAARTGSNQP. The CDR3 in full is CSAARTGSNQPQHF.

To note about this clone: The read terminates 3 residues before the CDR3 end, so the remaining end is supplied by the germline J gene. Other DNA sequences in the same sample also yield this CDR3. The chain recombines TRBV7-9 with TRBJ1-3, with 8 bases fitting TRBD1. Trimming at V came to 6 bases and at J to 8 bases, leaving 6 bases not matched to a gene. This CDR3 is built from 13 residues. Germline CDR1 is SEHNR and CDR2 is FQNEAQ (reference sequence). The CDR3 here is CASRWDRRDTIYF. The DNA read from the CDR3 is TGTGCCAGCAGATGGGACAGGCGAGACACC.

A remark on this clone: The read gets to within 3 residues of the CDR3 end, and the germline J gene fills in the rest. J is TRBJ2-1 and V is TRBV5-1, with D maybe TRBD2 (5 bases). This CDR3 region has 16 residues. Trimming stripped 4 bases from V and 8 bases from J, with 22 bases between. CDR1 is SGHRS and CDR2 is YFSETQ in the germline V gene. Here the CDR3 reads CASSTTLERLVDEQFF. CDR3 DNA (partial): TGCGCCAGCAGCACGACCCTCGAGCGGCTGGTCGATGAG.

About this clone itself: The CDR3 goes on 3 residues after the read ends, and that part is filled in from the germline J gene. The chain combines TRBV20-1 with TRBJ2-3; the match to TRBD2 covers 7 bases. The CDR3 spans 13 residues. V lost 6 bases to trimming and J lost 1 base; unmatched junction nucleotides: 4. Germline CDR1 is DFQATT and CDR2 is SNEGSKA (reference sequence). The sequenced CDR3 bases are TGCAGTGCCACGGGGGGACGCACAGATACG. Its translation is CSATGGRTDT. The entire CDR3 sequence reads CSATGGRTDTQYF.

On this clone itself: The CDR3 goes on 3 residues after the read ends, and that part is filled in from the germline J gene. The rearrangement links TRBV5-1 to TRBJ2-7; a weak D match, TRBD1 (5 bases). The V end lost 5 bases, the J end lost 1 base, and 19 bases lay between the germline ends. This CDR3 region has 16 residues. Germline V lookup: CDR1 SGHRS, CDR2 YFSETQ. CDR3 residues: CASSEMGTGLSYEQYF. The sequenced part of the CDR3 DNA is TGCGCCAGCAGTGAGATGGGCACAGGTCTTTCCTACGAG. The variable domain in full, with the rest retrieved from reference TRBV5-1 and TRBJ2-7, is KAGVTQTPRYLIKTRGQQVTLSCSPISGHRSVSWYQQTPGQGLQFLFEYFSETQRNKGNFPGRFSGRQFSNSRSEMNVSTLELGDSALYLCASSEMGTGLSYEQYFGPGTRLTVT.

In the case of this clone: The read halts 3 residues ahead of the CDR3 end, with the missing end drawn from the germline J gene. This chain connects TRBV20-1 to TRBJ2-5; a weak D match, TRBD2 (7 bases). CDR3 size: 12 residues. Per germline, CDR1 DFQATT and CDR2 SNEGSKA (reference sequence). With 3 bases removed from V and 5 bases from J, the gap between germline ends came to 10 bases. CDR3 DNA (partial): TGCAGTGCTAGGAGGGGGGGGGAGACC. It codes for CSARRGGET. The full CDR3 sequence reads CSARRGGETQYF.

Turning to this clone: The CDR3 end is not reached by the read, which stops 3 residues before it; the germline J gene fills it in. The V and J genes are TRBV4-1 and TRBJ2-7; TRBD1 matches 11 bases. This CDR3 contains 15 residues. Trimming cost V 4 bases and J 4 bases; bases outside gene matches: 6. Germline V gene data show CDR1 as MGHRA and CDR2 as YSYEKL. Partial CDR3 DNA: TGCGCCAGCAGCCTGCCTGGACAGGGGGCGTACGAG. Protein sequence: CASSLPGQGAYE. The whole CDR3 region reads CASSLPGQGAYEQYF.

As regards this clone: The sample has other DNA sequences that encode this CDR3 too. The chain's CDR3 is CASSDRDVSGNTIYF. Incomplete CDR3 DNA: TGTGCCAGCAGTGACAGGGACGTCTCTGGAAACACC. J is TRBJ1-3 and V is TRBV6-2 or TRBV6-3, with 7 nucleotides matching TRBD1. The read gets to within 3 residues of the CDR3 end, and the germline J gene fills in the rest. Germline lookup yields CDR1 MNHEY and CDR2 SVGEGT. Unmatched junction bases numbered 4, after V lost 5 bases and J lost 0 bases. This CDR3 comprises 15 residues.

Of note for this clone: The sequence runs out 3 residues before the end of the CDR3; the remainder is reconstructed from the germline J gene. This chain links TRBV19 with TRBJ1-2; weak D call: TRBD1 (5 bases). Trimming cost V 7 bases and J 1 base, with 16 bases left between them. The CDR3 runs to 15 residues. The germline CDR1 and CDR2 sequences are LNHDA and SQIVND (reference sequence). The DNA read from the CDR3 is TGTGCCAGTACAAGGGGCCAAGCCGGTAACTATGGC. Amino acids: CASTRGQAGNYG. The CDR3, in full, reads CASTRGQAGNYGYTF.

Details on this clone: Read data end 3 residues before the CDR3 end; the end is taken from the germline J gene. This rearrangement joins TRBV28 to TRBJ2-3; TRBD1 aligns across 7 bases. The germline V gene has CDR1 MDHEN and CDR2 SYDVKM. J lost 0 bases, V lost 5 bases, and 5 bases had no gene match. The CDR3 sequence is 15 residues long. The CDR3 bases that were read are TGTGCCAGCAGTAAAACGGGACAGAGCACAGATACG. As protein: CASSKTGQSTDT. The whole CDR3 protein is CASSKTGQSTDTQYF.

On this clone itself: The read is 3 residues too short to cover the CDR3 end, so that end is filled in from the germline J gene. The chain couples TRBV5-8 to TRBJ2-1, with D tentatively TRBD1 (5 bases). V gave up 2 bases and J gave up 4 bases, with 13 bases separating them. CDR3 size: 15 residues. Germline lookup yields CDR1 SGHTS and CDR2 YDEGEE. CDR3 bases read: TGTGCCAGCAGCTTAATAACAGGCACTTACAATGAG. This translates into CASSLITGTYNE. The full CDR3 sequence reads CASSLITGTYNEQFF.

As to this clone: The sequence runs out 3 residues before the end of the CDR3; the remainder is reconstructed from the germline J gene. J is TRBJ1-1 and V is TRBV12-3 or TRBV12-4; a possible D gene is TRBD1 (5 bases). Trimming pared 3 bases from V and 6 bases from J, leaving 11 bases between. The CDR3 sequence is 13 residues long. The sequenced part of the CDR3 DNA is TGTGCCAGCAGTTTGGGGGGGAGGTCTGAA. Its protein is CASSLGGRSE. The entire CDR3 reads CASSLGGRSEAFF.

About this clone: The DNA ends 3 residues before the CDR3 does, and the rest of the CDR3 is filled in from the germline J gene. The chain uses TRBV2 and TRBJ2-2, with D perhaps TRBD1 (5 bases). Germline CDR1 SNHLY, CDR2 FYNNEI. This CDR3 has 14 amino acids. This CDR3 is CASRQGLSNEKLFF. The sequenced part of the CDR3 DNA is TGTGCCAGCAGGCAGGGTTTATCTAATGAAAAG.

As regards this clone: From the germline J gene comes the end of the CDR3, since the read stops 3 residues before it. This sequence joins TRBV7-9 and TRBJ1-2; a weak D match, TRBD1 (6 bases). The CDR3 has 13 amino acids. Germline CDR1 and CDR2: SEHNR and FQNEAQ (reference sequence). CDR3: CASSPGQLVPYTF. The part of the CDR3 DNA that was read is TGTGCCAGCAGCCCTGGACAGTTGGTCCCC.

The covered CDR3 bases are TGTGCCAGCAGCATGGGCCTGGCGAACACTGAA. This translates into CASSMGLANTE. Given in full, the CDR3 is CASSMGLANTEAFF. The chain couples TRBV5-6 to TRBJ1-1; D is unclear. Read coverage stops 3 residues before the CDR3 terminus; the germline J gene supplies the remainder. The V end was cut by 4 bases, the J end by 1 base, with 11 bases between. Germline loops: CDR1 SGHDT, CDR2 YYEEEE. The CDR3 is 14 residues long.

Concerning this clone itself: The CDR3 end lies 3 residues beyond the end of the read and is filled in from the germline J gene. The chain has TRBV4-2 and TRBJ2-3; TRBD2 matches at 10 bases. The CDR3 is made up of 17 amino acids. V dropped 2 bases and J dropped 3; count of bases not matched to a gene: 8. Germline CDR1 and CDR2: LGHNA and YNFKEQ. The CDR3 sequence is CASSQLSGGADTDTQYF. The DNA read from the CDR3 is TGTGCCAGCAGCCAATTAAGCGGGGGGGCCGATACAGATACG.